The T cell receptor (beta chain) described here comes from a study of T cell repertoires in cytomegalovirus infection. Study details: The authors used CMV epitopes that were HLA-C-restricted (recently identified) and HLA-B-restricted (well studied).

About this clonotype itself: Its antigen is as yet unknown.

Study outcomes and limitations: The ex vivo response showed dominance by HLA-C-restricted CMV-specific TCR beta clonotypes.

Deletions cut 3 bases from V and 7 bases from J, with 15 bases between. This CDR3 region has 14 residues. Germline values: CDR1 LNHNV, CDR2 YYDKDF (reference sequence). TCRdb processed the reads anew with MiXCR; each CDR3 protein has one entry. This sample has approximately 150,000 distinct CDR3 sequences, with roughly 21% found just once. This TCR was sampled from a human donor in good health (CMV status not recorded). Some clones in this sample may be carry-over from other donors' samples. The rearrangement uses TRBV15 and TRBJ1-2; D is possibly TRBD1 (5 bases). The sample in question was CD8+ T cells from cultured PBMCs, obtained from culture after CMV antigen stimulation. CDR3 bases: TGTGCCACCAGCAGGGATTCCGTCAGGGCTGGCTACACCTTC. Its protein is CATSRDSVRAGYTF.